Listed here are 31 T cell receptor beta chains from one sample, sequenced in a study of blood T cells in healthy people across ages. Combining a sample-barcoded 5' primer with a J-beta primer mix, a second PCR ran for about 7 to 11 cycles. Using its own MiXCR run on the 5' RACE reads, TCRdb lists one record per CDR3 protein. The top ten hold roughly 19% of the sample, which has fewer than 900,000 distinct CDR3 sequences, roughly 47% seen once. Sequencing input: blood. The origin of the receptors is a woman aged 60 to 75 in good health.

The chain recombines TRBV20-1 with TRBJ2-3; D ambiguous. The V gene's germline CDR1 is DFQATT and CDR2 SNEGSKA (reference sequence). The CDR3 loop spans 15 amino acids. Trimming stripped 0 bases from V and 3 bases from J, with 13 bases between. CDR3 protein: CSARDQVTPTDTQYF. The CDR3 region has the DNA TGCAGTGCTAGAGATCAGGTGACTCCAACAGATACGCAGTATTTT.

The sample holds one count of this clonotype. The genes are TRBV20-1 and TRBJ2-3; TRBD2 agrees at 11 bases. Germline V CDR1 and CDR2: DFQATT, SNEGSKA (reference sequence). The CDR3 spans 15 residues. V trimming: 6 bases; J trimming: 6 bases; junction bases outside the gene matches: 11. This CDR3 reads CSAYIAGGSGDTQYF. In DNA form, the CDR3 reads TGCAGTGCCTACATAGCGGGAGGGTCGGGGGATACGCAGTATTTT.

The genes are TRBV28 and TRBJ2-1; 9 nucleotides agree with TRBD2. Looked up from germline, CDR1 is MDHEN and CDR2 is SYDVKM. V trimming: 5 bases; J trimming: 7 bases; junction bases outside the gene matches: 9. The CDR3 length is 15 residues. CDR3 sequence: CASSLPGAGGNEQFF. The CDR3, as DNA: TGTGCCAGCAGTCTCCCTGGCGCGGGAGGGAATGAGCAGTTCTTC. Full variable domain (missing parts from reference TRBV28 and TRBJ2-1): DVKVTQSSRYLVKRTGEKVFLECVQDMDHENMFWYRQDPGLGLRLIYFSYDVKMKEKGDIPEGYSVSREKKERFSLILESASTNQTSMYLCASSLPGAGGNEQFFGPGTRLTVL.

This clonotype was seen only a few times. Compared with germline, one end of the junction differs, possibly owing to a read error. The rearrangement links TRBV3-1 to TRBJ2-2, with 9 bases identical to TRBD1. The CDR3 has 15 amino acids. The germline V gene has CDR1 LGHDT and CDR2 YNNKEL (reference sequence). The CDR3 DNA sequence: TGTGCCAGCAGCCAGGGACAGGGTGACACCGGGGAGCTATTTTTT. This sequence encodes CASSQGQGDTGELFF. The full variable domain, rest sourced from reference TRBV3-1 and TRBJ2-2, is DTAVSQTPKYLVTQMGNDKSIKCEQNLGHDTMYWYKQDSKKFLKIMFSYNNKELIINETVPNRFSPKSPDKAHLNLHINSLELGDSAVYFCASSQGQGDTGELFFGEGSRLTVL.

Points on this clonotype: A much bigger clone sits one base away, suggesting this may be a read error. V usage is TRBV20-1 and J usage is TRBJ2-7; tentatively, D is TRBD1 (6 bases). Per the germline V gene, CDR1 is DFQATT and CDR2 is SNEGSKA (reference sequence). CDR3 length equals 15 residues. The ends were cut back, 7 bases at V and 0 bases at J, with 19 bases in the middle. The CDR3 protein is CSGTKLGAYSYEQYF. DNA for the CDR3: TGCAGTGGTACGAAGCTGGGGGCCTACTCCTACGAGCAGTACTTC.

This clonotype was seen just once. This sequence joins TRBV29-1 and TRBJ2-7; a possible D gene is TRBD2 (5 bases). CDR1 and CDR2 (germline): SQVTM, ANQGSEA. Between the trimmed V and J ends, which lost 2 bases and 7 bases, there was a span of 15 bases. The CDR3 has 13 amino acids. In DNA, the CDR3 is TGCAGCGTTGAACTAGCCTCACCTAAAGAGCAGTACTTC. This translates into CSVELASPKEQYF.

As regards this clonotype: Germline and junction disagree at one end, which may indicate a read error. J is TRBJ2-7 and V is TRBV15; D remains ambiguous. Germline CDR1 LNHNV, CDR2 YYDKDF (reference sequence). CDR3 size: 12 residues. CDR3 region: CAASRDSGIQYF. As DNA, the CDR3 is TGTGCCGCCAGCAGAGATAGTGGTATTCAGTACTTC.

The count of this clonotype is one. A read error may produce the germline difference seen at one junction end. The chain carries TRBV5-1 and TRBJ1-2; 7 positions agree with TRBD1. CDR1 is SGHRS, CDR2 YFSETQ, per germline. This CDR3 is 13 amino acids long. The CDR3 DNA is TGCGCCAGCAGATTGGGACAGCTGGATGGCTACACCTTC. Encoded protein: CASRLGQLDGYTF.

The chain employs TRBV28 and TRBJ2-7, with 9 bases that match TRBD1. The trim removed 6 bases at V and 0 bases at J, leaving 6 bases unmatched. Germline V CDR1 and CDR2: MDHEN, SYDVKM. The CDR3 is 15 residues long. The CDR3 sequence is CASRNRGPDSYEQYF. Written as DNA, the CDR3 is TGTGCCAGCAGAAACAGGGGGCCTGACTCCTACGAGCAGTACTTC.

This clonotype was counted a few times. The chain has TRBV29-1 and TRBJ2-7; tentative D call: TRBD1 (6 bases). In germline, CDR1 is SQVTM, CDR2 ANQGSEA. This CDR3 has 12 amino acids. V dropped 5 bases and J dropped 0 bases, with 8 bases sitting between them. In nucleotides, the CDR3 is TGCAGCGTTCAGGGGAGCTCCTACGAGCAGTACTTC. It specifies CSVQGSSYEQYF.

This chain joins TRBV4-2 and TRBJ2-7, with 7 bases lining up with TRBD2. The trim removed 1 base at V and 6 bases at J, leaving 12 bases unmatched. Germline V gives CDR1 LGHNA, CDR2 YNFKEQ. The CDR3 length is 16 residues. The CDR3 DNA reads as TGTGCCAGCAGCCAAGTGACACCCAAGGGCGGGGGCGAGCAGTACTTC. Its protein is CASSQVTPKGGGEQYF.

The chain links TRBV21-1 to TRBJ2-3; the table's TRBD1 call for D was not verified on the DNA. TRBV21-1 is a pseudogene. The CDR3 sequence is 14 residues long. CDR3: CASSRDRLTDTQYF. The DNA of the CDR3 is TGTGCCAGCAGCCGGGACAGGCTCACAGATACGCAGTATTTT.

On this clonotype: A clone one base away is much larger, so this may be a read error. In nucleotides, the CDR3 is TGTGCCAGCAGCGTATCGGGGAACACTGAAGCTTTCTTT. Translating it yields CASSVSGNTEAFF. The V gene is TRBV7-2, the J gene TRBJ1-1; D not certain. V lost 5 bases and J 1 base, leaving 8 bases between the germline ends. The CDR3 extends over 13 amino acids. Germline lookup yields CDR1 SGHTA and CDR2 FQGNSA. Full variable domain (remainder filled in from reference TRBV7-2 and TRBJ1-1): GAGVSQSPSNKVTEKGKDVELRCDPISGHTALYWYRQSLGQGLEFLIYFQGNSAPDKSGLPSDRFSAERTGGSVSTLTIQRTQQEDSAVYLCASSVSGNTEAFFGQGTRLTVV.

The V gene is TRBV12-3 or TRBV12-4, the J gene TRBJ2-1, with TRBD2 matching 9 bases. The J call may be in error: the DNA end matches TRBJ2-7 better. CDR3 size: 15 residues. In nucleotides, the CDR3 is TGTGCCAGCAGTTCCCTAGCGGGGTCTTTTAATGAGCAGTACTTC. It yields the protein CASSSLAGSFNEQYF.

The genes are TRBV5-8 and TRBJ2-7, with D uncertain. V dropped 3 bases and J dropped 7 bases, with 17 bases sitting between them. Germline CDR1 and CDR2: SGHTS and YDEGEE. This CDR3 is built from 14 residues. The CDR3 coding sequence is TGTGCCAGCAGCTCCGATGGGCGCGACCGAGAGCAGTACTTC. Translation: CASSSDGRDREQYF.

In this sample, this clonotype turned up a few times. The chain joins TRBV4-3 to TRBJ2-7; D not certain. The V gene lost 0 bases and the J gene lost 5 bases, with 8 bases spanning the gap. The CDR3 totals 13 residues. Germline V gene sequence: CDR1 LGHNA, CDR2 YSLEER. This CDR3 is CASSQELGNEQYF. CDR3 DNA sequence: TGCGCCAGCAGCCAAGAGTTAGGGAACGAGCAGTACTTC.

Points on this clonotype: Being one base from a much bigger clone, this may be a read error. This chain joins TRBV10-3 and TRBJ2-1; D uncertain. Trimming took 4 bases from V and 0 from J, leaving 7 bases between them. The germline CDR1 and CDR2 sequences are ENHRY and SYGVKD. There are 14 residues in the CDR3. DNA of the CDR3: TGTGCCATCAGTGGGGGTCTCTCCTACAATGAGCAGTTCTTC. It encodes CAISGGLSYNEQFF.

CDR3 sequence reads: CASSSDPRAAIQYF. Written as DNA, the CDR3 is TGTGCCAGCAGTTCTGACCCTCGGGCCGCAATTCAGTACTTC. The chain has TRBV6-2 or TRBV6-3 and TRBJ2-4; no clear D. V gave up 4 bases and J gave up 10 bases, with 17 bases separating them. Per the germline V gene, CDR1 is MNHEY and CDR2 is SVGEGT. The CDR3 is 14 amino acids.

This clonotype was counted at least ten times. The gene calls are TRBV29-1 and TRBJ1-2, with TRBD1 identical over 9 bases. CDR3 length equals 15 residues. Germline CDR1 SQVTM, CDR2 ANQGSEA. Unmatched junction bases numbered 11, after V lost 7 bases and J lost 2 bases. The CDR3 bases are TGCAGCGCCTGGCAGGGGACAGGGAAAAACTATGGCTACACCTTC. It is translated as CSAWQGTGKNYGYTF.

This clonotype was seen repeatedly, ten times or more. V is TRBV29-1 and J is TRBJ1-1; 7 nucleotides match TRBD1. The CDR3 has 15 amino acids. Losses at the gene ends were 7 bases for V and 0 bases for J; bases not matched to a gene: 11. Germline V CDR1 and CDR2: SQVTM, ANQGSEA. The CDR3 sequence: CSAGRGAGMNTEAFF. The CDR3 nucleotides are TGCAGCGCCGGCAGGGGGGCAGGGATGAACACTGAAGCTTTCTTT.

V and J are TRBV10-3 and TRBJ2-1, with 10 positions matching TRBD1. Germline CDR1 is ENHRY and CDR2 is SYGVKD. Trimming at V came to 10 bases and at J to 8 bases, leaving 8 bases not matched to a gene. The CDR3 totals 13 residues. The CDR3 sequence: CATNGQGGDEQFF. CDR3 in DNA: TGTGCCACCAATGGACAGGGGGGTGATGAGCAGTTCTTC.

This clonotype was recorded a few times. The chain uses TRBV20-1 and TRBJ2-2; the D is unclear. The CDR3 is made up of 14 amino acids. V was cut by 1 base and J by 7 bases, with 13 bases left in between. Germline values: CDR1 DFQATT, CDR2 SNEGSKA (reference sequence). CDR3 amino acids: CSARGAPRDGELFF. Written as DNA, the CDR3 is TGCAGTGCTAGAGGTGCCCCTAGGGACGGGGAGCTGTTTTTT.

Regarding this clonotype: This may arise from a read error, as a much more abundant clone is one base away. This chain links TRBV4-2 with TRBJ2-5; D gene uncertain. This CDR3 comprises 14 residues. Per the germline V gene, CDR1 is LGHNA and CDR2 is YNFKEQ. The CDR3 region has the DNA TGTGCCGGCAGCCACGAATTGGCCGAAGAGACCCAGTACTTC. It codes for CAGSHELAEETQYF.

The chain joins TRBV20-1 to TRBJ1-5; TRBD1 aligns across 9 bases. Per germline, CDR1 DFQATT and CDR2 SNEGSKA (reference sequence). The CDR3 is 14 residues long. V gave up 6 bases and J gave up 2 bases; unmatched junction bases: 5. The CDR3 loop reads CSAWTGARNQPQHF. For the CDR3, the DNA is TGCAGTGCCTGGACAGGGGCACGCAATCAGCCCCAGCATTTT.

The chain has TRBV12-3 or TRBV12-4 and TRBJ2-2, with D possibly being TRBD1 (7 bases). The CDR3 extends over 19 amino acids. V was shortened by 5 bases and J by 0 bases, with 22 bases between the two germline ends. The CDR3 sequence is CASSHGQVWTTSNTGELFF. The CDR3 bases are TGTGCCAGCAGTCACGGACAGGTTTGGACTACTTCGAACACCGGGGAGCTGTTTTTT.

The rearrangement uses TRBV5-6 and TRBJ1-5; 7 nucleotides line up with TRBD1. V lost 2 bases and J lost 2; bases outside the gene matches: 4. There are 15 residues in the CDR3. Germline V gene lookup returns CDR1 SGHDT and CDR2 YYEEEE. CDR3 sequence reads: CASSLRGPGNQPQHF. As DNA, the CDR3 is TGTGCCAGCAGCTTAAGGGGGCCCGGCAATCAGCCCCAGCATTTT.

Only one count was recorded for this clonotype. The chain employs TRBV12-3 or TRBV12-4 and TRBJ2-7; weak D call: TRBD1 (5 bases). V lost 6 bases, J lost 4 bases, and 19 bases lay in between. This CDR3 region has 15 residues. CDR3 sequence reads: CASSSSDSPSYEQYF. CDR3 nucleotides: TGTGCCAGCAGCTCCTCTGACAGCCCATCTTACGAGCAGTACTTC.

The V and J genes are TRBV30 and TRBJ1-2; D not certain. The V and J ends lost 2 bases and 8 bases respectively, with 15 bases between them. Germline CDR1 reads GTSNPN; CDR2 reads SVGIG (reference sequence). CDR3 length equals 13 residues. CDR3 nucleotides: TGTGCCTGGAGTCCGACGCGAGGAGCGGGCTACACCTTC. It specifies CAWSPTRGAGYTF.

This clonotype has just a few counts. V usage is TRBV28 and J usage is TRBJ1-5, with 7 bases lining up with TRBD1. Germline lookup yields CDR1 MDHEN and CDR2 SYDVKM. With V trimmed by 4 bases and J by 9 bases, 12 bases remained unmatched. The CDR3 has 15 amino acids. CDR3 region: CASSSRDSLPRPQHF. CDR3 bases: TGTGCCAGCAGTTCCAGGGACAGCCTTCCTCGGCCCCAGCATTTT.

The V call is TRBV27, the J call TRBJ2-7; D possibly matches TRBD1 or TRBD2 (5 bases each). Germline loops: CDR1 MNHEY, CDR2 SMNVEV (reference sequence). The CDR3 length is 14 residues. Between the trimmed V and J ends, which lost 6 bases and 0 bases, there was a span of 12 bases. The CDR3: CASSVRDHSYEQYF. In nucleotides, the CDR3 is TGTGCCAGCAGCGTCCGGGACCACTCCTACGAGCAGTACTTC.

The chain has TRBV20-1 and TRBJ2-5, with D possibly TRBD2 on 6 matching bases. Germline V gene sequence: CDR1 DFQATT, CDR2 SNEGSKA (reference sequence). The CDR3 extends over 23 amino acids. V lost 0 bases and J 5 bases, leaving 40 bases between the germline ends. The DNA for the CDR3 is TGCAGTGCTAGAGATCTTAAGGGCGTTGTTGCTAGCGCACACGGTAATCCAAGGGAGACCCAGTACTTC. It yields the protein CSARDLKGVVASAHGNPRETQYF.